This T cell receptor (beta chain) was sequenced in a study of blood T cell repertoires in COVID-19. Study background: PBMCs, B-cell-depleted T cells, or T cells were the source of the cDNA or gDNA that made up the material.

Measured with immunoSEQ multiplex PCR; TCRdb has only the in-frame clones, and not every one. The sample carries around 310,000 clones, over 75% recorded once. CDR3 length: 14 amino acids. Germline CDR1 is SGDLS and CDR2 is YYNGEE. Trimming took off 5 bases at V and 0 bases at J, with 9 bases between the two ends. Followed over time, Seattle patients had been enrolled while infection was active. This clone has only one observation. A clone one base away is much larger, so this may be a read error. Other DNA sequences in the sample encode the same CDR3. Input material: peripheral blood. This clonotype originated in a woman in her 30s with COVID-19, enrolled during active disease. The rearrangement uses TRBV9 and TRBJ1-5, with D maybe TRBD1 (5 bases). The CDR3, as DNA: TGTGCCAGCAGTACGGGACTTAGCAATCAGCCCCAGCATTTT. It yields the protein CASSTGLSNQPQHF.